What follows are 15 T cell receptor beta chains derived from one specimen sequenced in a study of T cells in Graves' hyperthyroidism and ophthalmopathy. Regions amplified from RNA transcripts were the TCR beta CDR3 regions. RT-PCR in the first round (using the HTBI primer set) targeted the TCR CDR3. TCRdb reprocessed the multiplex PCR reads with MiXCR, giving one entry per CDR3 protein. The sample carries nearly 750,000 distinct CDR3 sequences, under 45% recorded once. The specimen was blood. The receptors originated from a woman between 40 and 55 years old with Graves' hyperthyroidism.

About this clonotype: It may be a read error: a sequence one base away is much more abundant. The chain uses TRBV10-3 and TRBJ2-7; no clear D. The CDR3 runs to 11 residues. Germline V gene sequence: CDR1 ENHRY, CDR2 SYGVKD. Trimming pared 3 bases from V and 6 bases from J, leaving 6 bases between. The CDR3 sequence: CAISESSEQYF. The CDR3 nucleotides are TGTGCCATCAGTGAAAGCTCCGAGCAGTACTTC.

This chain connects TRBV4-3 to TRBJ1-2, with a possible D match to TRBD1 (5 bases). Germline lookup yields CDR1 LGHNA and CDR2 YSLEER. CDR3 length equals 18 residues. V was trimmed by 4 bases and J by 0 bases, leaving 21 bases between them. This chain's CDR3 is CASSPYILGQGANYGYTF. The DNA for the CDR3 is TGCGCCAGCAGCCCCTACATACTCGGGCAGGGTGCTAACTATGGCTACACCTTC.

The table lists this clonotype with many counts. The chain employs TRBV29-1 and TRBJ1-2; 11 bases align to TRBD1. This CDR3 has 13 amino acids. Germline trimming cut 4 bases from V and 4 bases from J; bases unmatched to any gene: 2. Germline V gene sequence: CDR1 SQVTM, CDR2 ANQGSEA. In DNA, the CDR3 is TGCAGCGTTGCCGGGACAGGGGGCTATGGCTACACCTTC. Protein: CSVAGTGGYGYTF.

Many counts were recorded for this clonotype. V is TRBV14 and J is TRBJ1-6; no clear D. The germline V gene has CDR1 SGHDN and CDR2 FVKESK. V was pared by 3 bases and J by 8 bases, with 17 bases between. This CDR3 contains 16 residues. This chain's CDR3 is CASSHQGPSRHSPLHF. In DNA, the CDR3 is TGTGCCAGCAGCCACCAAGGACCGTCGCGGCATTCACCCCTCCACTTT.

This rearrangement joins TRBV7-8 to TRBJ1-2; 7 nucleotides align to TRBD1. The CDR3 extends over 14 amino acids. With 6 bases clipped from V and 1 base from J, the junction kept 5 bases outside the gene matches. The germline gives CDR1 SGHVS, CDR2 FQNEAQ. The CDR3 region has the DNA TGTGCCAGCAGTCCGGGACAGTATAACTATGGCTACACCTTC. It is translated as CASSPGQYNYGYTF. The full variable domain, rest sourced from reference TRBV7-8 and TRBJ1-2, is GAGVSQSPRYKVAKRGQDVALRCDPISGHVSLFWYQQALGQGPEFLTYFQNEAQLDKSGLPSDRFFAERPEGSVSTLKIQRTQQEDSAVYLCASSPGQYNYGYTFGSGTRLTVV.

With respect to this clonotype: With a much larger clone just one base away, this may be a read error. The chain carries TRBV7-2 and TRBJ1-1; D not certain. This CDR3 comprises 14 residues. Germline CDR1 is SGHTA and CDR2 is FQGNSA. Trimming removed 0 bases at V and 4 bases at J, with 9 bases between. The CDR3, as DNA: TGTGCCAGCAGCTTAGCAGGGCGGGGCACTGAAGCTTTCTTT. As protein: CASSLAGRGTEAFF.

This clonotype was found a few times. The genes are TRBV19 and TRBJ2-5, with TRBD1 as a possible D gene (6 bases). This CDR3 has 16 residues. Deletions cut 2 bases from V and 5 bases from J, with 18 bases between. Per the germline V gene, CDR1 is LNHDA and CDR2 is SQIVND (reference sequence). The CDR3 DNA reads as TGTGCCAGTAGTATACCCCTCGACAGGACTTGGGAGACCCAGTACTTC. Translation: CASSIPLDRTWETQYF. Full variable domain (missing parts from reference TRBV19 and TRBJ2-5): DGGITQSPKYLFRKEGQNVTLSCEQNLNHDAMYWYRQDPGQGLRLIYYSQIVNDFQKGDIAEGYSVSREKKESFPLTVTSAQKNPTAFYLCASSIPLDRTWETQYFGPGTRLLVL.

This clonotype turned up a few times. The V call is TRBV10-1, the J call TRBJ2-2; 8 bases align to TRBD1. V was clipped by 8 bases and J by 4 bases; unmatched bases: 6. From germline, CDR1 is WNHNN and CDR2 SYGVQD (reference sequence). The CDR3 consists of 14 residues. The CDR3 coding sequence is TGCGCCAGCTCAGGACAGGGCTTCACCGGGGAGCTGTTTTTT. Translating it yields CASSGQGFTGELFF.

The V and J genes are TRBV19 and TRBJ2-3; a weak D match, TRBD1 (6 bases). The V gene lost 5 bases and the J gene lost 2 bases, with 14 bases spanning the gap. The CDR3 is made up of 15 amino acids. Per the germline V gene, CDR1 is LNHDA and CDR2 is SQIVND (reference sequence). For the CDR3, the DNA is TGTGCCAGTAGTCGGGCTGGGACACTCACAGATACGCAGTATTTT. Its protein is CASSRAGTLTDTQYF.

In this sample, this clonotype turned up many times. The chain joins TRBV10-1 to TRBJ1-1; D might be TRBD1 (6 bases). Per the germline V gene, CDR1 is WNHNN and CDR2 is SYGVQD (reference sequence). This CDR3 region has 15 residues. Trimming removed 0 bases at V and 5 bases at J, with 13 bases between. The CDR3 DNA reads TGCGCCAGCAGTGAGTCGACACAGGGTATTACTGAAGCTTTCTTT. Translation: CASSESTQGITEAFF.

The chain uses TRBV24-1 and TRBJ1-1, with a possible D match to TRBD1 (5 bases). CDR3 length: 13 amino acids. The V end was cut by 2 bases, the J end by 8 bases, with 11 bases between. Germline V gene data show CDR1 as KGHDR and CDR2 as SFDVKD. This CDR3 reads CATSDSGPREAFF. In DNA, the CDR3 is TGTGCCACCAGTGATTCGGGACCGCGCGAAGCTTTCTTT.

This clonotype showed up just a few times. The rearrangement uses TRBV7-2 and TRBJ2-2, with unresolved D. The CDR3 spans 15 residues. Germline V gives CDR1 SGHTA, CDR2 FQGNSA. Trimming removed 2 bases from V and 4 bases from J, with 11 bases in between. CDR3 DNA sequence: TGTGCCAGCAGCTTAAGTCCGCGGAGCACCGGGGAGCTGTTTTTT. Protein: CASSLSPRSTGELFF.

This clonotype was seen a handful of times. The chain joins TRBV5-1 to TRBJ2-7; weak D call: TRBD1 (5 bases). The CDR3 runs to 15 residues. Trimming took off 0 bases at V and 0 bases at J, with 10 bases between the two ends. Germline assignment: CDR1 SGHRS and CDR2 YFSETQ. The CDR3 coding sequence is TGCGCCAGCAGCTTGGGTTCCGACAGCTCCTACGAGCAGTACTTC. This gives the protein CASSLGSDSSYEQYF.

This clonotype came up a few times. The V call is TRBV19, the J call TRBJ2-7; 12 bases fit TRBD1. The CDR3 is 16 amino acids. CDR1 is LNHDA, CDR2 SQIVND, per germline (reference sequence). V shed 7 bases and J 4 bases; nucleotides not matched to a gene: 11. The CDR3 is CASTGVGTGGAYEQYF. As DNA, the CDR3 is TGTGCCAGTACCGGCGTAGGGACAGGGGGCGCGTACGAGCAGTACTTC. The whole variable domain, filled in from reference TRBV19 and TRBJ2-7, reads DGGITQSPKYLFRKEGQNVTLSCEQNLNHDAMYWYRQDPGQGLRLIYYSQIVNDFQKGDIAEGYSVSREKKESFPLTVTSAQKNPTAFYLCASTGVGTGGAYEQYFGPGTRLTVT.

This clonotype has ten or more counts. J is TRBJ2-2 and V is TRBV12-3 or TRBV12-4, with D unclear. V gave up 3 bases and J gave up 4 bases, with 9 bases separating them. The CDR3 contains 14 residues. The CDR3 nucleotides read TGTGCCAGCAGTTTTCTAGTGGGCACCGGGGAGCTGTTTTTT. It encodes CASSFLVGTGELFF.